This T cell receptor beta chain came from a study of shared clonotypes between healthy human individuals. Study-wide results and caveats: Donors were few, which limited the genetic and exposure-history diversity represented.

In this sample, this clone turned up a few times. What it binds is unknown. An assay was performed, and its level was deep. Sequenced by immunoSEQ multiplex PCR; TCRdb stores in-frame clones only, minus some. The sample lists about 480,000 clones; roughly 85% were seen once. The sample consisted of PBMCs. The TCR was taken from a woman aged 40 to 50 in good health. Some clones in this sample may be carry-over from other donors' samples.

Here the CDR3 reads CSGGQNYGYTF. The CDR3 region has the DNA TGCAGCGGCGGACAGAACTATGGCTACACCTTC. The J gene is TRBJ1-2, the V gene TRBV29-1; D perhaps matches TRBD1 (6 bases). Trimming took 7 bases from V and 2 from J, leaving 8 bases between them. Germline V gene data show CDR1 as SQVTM and CDR2 as ANQGSEA. This CDR3 is built from 11 residues.